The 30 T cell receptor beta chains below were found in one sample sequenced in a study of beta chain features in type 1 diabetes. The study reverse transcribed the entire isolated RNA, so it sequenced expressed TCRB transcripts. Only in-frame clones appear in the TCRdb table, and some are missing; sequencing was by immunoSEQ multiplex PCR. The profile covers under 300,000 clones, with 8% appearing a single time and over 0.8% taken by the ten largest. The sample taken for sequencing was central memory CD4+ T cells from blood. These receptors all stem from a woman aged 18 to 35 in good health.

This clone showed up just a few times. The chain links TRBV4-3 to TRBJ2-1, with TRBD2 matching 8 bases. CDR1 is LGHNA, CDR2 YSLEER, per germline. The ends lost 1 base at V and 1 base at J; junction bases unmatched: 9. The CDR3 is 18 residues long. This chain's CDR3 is CASSQVIRPSGSYNEQFF. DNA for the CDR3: TGCGCCAGCAGCCAAGTTATTAGGCCTAGCGGGTCCTACAATGAGCAGTTCTTC.

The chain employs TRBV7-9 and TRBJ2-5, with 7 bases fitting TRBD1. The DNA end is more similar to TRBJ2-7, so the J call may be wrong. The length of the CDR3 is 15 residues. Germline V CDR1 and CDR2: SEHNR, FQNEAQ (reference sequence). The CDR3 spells CASSLAGGRVNEQYF. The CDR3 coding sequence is TGTGCCAGCAGCTTAGCAGGGGGCCGGGTCAACGAGCAGTACTTC.

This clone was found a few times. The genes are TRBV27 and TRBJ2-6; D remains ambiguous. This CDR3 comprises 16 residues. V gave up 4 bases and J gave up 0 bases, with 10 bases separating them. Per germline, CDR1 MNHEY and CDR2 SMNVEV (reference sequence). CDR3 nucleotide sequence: TGTGCCAGCAGTTCCATCCCAGGCTCTGGGGCCAACGTCCTGACTTTC. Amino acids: CASSSIPGSGANVLTF.

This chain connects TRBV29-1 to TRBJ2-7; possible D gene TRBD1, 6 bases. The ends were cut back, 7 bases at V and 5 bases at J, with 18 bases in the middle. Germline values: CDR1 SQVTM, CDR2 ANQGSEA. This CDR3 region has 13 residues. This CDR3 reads CSADSESSDEQYF. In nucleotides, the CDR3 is TGCAGCGCGGACAGTGAGAGTTCGGACGAGCAGTACTTC.

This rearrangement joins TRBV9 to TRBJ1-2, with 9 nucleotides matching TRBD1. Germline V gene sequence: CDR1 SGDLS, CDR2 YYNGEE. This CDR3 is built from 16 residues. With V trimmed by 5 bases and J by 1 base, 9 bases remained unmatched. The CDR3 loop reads CASSETGTGNNYGYTF. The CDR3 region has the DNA TGTGCCAGCAGTGAAACCGGGACAGGGAATAACTATGGCTACACCTTC. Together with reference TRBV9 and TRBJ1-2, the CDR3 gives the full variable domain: DSGVTQTPKHLITATGQRVTLRCSPRSGDLSVYWYQQSLDQGLQFLIQYYNGEERAKGNILERFSAQQFPDLHSELNLSSLELGDSALYFCASSETGTGNNYGYTFGSGTRLTVV.

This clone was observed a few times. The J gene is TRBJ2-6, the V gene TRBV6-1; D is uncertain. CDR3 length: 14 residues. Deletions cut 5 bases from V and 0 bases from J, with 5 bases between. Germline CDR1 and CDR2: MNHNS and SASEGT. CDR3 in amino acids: CASSQLSGANVLTF. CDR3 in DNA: TGTGCCAGCAGTCAGCTCTCTGGGGCCAACGTCCTGACTTTC.

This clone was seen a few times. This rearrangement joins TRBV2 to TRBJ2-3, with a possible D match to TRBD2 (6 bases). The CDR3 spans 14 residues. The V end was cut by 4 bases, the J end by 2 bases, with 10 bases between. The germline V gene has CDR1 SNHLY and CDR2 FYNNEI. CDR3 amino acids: CASSVGTFTDTQYF. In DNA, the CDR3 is TGTGCCAGCAGTGTCGGGACTTTCACAGATACGCAGTATTTT.

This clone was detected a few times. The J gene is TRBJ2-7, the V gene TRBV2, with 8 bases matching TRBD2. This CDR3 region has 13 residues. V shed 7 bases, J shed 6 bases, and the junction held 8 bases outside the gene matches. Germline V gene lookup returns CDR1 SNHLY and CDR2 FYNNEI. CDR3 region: CASNTGRVAEQYF. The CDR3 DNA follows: TGTGCCAGCAATACCGGGAGGGTGGCCGAGCAGTACTTC.

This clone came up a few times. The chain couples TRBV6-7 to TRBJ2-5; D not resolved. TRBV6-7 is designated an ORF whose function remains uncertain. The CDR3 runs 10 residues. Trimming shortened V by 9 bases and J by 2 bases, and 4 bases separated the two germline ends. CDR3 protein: CARLQETQYF. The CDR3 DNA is TGTGCCAGACTACAAGAGACCCAGTACTTC.

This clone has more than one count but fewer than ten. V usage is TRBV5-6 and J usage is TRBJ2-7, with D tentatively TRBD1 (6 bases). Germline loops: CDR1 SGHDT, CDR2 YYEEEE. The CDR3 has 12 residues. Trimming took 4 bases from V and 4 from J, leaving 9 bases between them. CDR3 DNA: TGTGCCAGCAGCCTAACAGGGTACGAGCAGTACGTC. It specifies CASSLTGYEQYV.

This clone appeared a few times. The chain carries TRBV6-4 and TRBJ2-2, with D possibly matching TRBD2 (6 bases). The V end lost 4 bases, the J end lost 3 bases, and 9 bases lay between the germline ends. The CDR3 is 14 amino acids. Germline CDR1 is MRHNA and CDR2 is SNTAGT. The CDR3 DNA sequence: TGTGCCAGCAGTGGCGGGGACGACACCGGGGAGCTGTTTTTT. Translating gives CASSGGDDTGELFF.

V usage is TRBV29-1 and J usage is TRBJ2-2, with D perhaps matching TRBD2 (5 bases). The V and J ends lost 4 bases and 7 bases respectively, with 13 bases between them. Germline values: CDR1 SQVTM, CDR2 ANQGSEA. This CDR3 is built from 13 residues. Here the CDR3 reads CSVVVLGLGELFF. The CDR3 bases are TGCAGCGTTGTGGTTTTAGGACTCGGGGAGCTGTTTTTT.

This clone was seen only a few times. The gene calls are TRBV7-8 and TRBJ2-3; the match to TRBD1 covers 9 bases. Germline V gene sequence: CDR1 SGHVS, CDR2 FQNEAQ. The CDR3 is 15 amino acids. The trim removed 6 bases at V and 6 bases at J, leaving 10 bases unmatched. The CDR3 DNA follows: TGTGCCAGCAGACCGCCACAGGGGGCCATCGATACGCAGTATTTT. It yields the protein CASRPPQGAIDTQYF.

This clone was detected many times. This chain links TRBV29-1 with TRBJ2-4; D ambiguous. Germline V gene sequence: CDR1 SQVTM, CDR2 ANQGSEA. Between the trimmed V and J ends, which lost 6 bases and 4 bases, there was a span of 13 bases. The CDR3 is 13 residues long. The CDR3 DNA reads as TGCAGCGTAAGGGCTGACCAAAAAAACATTCAGTACTTC. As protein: CSVRADQKNIQYF.

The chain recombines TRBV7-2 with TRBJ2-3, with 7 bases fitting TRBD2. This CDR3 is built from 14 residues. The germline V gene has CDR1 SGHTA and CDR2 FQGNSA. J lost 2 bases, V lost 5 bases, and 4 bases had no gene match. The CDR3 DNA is TGTGCCAGCAGCCTGCGGGGGACCACAGATACGCAGTATTTT. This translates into CASSLRGTTDTQYF.

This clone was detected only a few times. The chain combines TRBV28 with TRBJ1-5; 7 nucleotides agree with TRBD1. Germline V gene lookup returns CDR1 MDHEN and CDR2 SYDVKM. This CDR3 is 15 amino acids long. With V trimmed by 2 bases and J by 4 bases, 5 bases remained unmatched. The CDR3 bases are TGTGCCAGCAGTTTAGCAGGGGGGCGGAATCAGCCCCAGCATTTT. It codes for CASSLAGGRNQPQHF. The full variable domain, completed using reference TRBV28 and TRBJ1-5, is DVKVTQSSRYLVKRTGEKVFLECVQDMDHENMFWYRQDPGLGLRLIYFSYDVKMKEKGDIPEGYSVSREKKERFSLILESASTNQTSMYLCASSLAGGRNQPQHFGDGTRLSIL.

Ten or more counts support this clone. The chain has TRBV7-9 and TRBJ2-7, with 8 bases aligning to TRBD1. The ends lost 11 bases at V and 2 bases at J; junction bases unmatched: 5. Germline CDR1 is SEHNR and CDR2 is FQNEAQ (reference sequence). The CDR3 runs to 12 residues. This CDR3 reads CAYDRGTYEQYF. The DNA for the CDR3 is TGTGCCTACGACAGGGGAACCTACGAGCAGTACTTC.

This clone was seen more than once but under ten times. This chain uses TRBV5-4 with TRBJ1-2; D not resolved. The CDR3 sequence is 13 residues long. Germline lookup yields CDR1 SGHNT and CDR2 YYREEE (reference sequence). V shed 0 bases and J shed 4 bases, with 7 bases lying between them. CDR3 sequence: CASSLEGPYGYTF. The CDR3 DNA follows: TGTGCCAGCAGCTTGGAAGGTCCCTATGGCTACACCTTC.

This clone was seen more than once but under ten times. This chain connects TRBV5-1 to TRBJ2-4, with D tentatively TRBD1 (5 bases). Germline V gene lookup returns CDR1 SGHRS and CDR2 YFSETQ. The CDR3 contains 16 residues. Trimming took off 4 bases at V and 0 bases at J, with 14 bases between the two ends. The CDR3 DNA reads TGCGCCAGCAGCACTGGACACGACCTAGCCAAAAACATTCAGTACTTC. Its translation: CASSTGHDLAKNIQYF.

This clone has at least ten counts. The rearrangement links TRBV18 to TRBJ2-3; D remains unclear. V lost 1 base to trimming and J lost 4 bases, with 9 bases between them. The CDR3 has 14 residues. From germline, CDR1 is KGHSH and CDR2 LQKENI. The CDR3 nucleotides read TGTGCCAGCTCACCACTTAAGGGCGCAGATACGCAGTATTTT. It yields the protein CASSPLKGADTQYF. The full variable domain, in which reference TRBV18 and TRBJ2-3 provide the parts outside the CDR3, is NAGVMQNPRHLVRRRGQEARLRCSPMKGHSHVYWYRQLPEEGLKFMVYLQKENIIDESGMPKERFSAEFPKEGPSILRIQQVVRGDSAAYFCASSPLKGADTQYFGPGTRLTVL.

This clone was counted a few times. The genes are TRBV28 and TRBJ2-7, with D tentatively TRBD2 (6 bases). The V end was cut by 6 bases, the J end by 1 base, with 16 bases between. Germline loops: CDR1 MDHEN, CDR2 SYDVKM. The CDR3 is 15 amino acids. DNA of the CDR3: TGTGCCAGCAGGGGGCGGGACCGGGGGTCCTACGAGCAGTACGTC. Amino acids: CASRGRDRGSYEQYV.

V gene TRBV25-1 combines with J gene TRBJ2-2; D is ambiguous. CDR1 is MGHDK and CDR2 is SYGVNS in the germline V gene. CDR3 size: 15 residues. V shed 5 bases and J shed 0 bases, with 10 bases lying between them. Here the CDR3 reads CASSPLGTNTGELFF. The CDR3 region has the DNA TGTGCCAGCAGTCCCCTCGGAACGAACACCGGGGAGCTGTTTTTT.

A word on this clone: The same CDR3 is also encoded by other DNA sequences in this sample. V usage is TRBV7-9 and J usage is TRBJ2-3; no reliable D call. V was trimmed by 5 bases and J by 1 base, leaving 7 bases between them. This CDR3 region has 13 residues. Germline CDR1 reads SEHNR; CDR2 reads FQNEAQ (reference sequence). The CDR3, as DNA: TGTGCCAGCAGCAGGGAAGGCACAGATACGCAGTATTTT. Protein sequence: CASSREGTDTQYF.

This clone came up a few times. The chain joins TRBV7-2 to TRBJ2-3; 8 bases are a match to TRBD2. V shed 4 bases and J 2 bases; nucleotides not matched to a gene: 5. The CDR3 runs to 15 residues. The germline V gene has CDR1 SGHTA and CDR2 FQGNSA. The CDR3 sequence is CASSSLAEATDTQYF. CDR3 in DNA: TGTGCCAGCAGCTCACTAGCGGAGGCCACAGATACGCAGTATTTT.

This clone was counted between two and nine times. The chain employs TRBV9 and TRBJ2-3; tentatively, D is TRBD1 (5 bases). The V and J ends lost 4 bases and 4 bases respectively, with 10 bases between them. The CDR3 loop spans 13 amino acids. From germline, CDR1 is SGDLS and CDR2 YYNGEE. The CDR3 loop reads CASSLQVADTQYF. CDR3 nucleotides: TGTGCCAGCAGCCTACAGGTGGCAGATACGCAGTATTTT.

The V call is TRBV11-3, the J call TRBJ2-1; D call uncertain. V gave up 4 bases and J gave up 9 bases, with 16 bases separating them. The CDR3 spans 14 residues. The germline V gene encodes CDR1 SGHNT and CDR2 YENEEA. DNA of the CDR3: TGTGCCAGCAGCTCATCCGGCCTAATCATTGAGCAGTTCTTC. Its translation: CASSSSGLIIEQFF.

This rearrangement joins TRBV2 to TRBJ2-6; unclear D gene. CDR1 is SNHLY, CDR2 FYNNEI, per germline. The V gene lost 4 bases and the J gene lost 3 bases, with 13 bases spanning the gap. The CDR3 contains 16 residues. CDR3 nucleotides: TGTGCCAGCAGTGCTTGGTCCGGGTATGGGGCCAACGTCCTGACTTTC. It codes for CASSAWSGYGANVLTF.

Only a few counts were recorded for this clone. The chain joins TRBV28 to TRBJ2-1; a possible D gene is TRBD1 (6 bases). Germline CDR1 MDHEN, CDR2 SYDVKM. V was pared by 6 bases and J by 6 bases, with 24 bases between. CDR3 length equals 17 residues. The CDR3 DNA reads TGTGCCAGCAGCCCACTACGCCCAGGGCTAGGGGGCAATGAGCAGTTCTTC. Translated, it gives CASSPLRPGLGGNEQFF.

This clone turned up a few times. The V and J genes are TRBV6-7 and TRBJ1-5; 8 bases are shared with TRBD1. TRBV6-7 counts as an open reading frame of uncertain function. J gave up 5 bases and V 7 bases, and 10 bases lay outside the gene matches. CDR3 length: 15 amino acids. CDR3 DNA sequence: TGTGCCAGCATTCCCAGGGGGCAAATGGATCAGCCCCAGCATTTT. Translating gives CASIPRGQMDQPQHF.

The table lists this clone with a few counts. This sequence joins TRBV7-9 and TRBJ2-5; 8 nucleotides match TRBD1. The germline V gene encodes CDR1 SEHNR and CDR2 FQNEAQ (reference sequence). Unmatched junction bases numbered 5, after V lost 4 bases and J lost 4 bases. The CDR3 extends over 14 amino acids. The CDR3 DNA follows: TGTGCCAGCAGCTCCGTAGACAGGGGAGAGACCCAGTACTTC. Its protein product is CASSSVDRGETQYF. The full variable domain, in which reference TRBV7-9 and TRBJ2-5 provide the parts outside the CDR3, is DTGVSQNPRHKITKRGQNVTFRCDPISEHNRLYWYRQTLGQGPEFLTYFQNEAQLEKSRLLSDRFSAERPKGSFSTLEIQRTEQGDSAMYLCASSSVDRGETQYFGPGTRLLVL.